Listed below are T cell receptor beta chains from one sample, sequenced in a study of T cells in Graves' hyperthyroidism and ophthalmopathy. A single record per CDR3 protein comes from TCRdb applying MiXCR to the multiplex PCR reads. The sample yields around 380,000 distinct CDR3 sequences, roughly 13% seen once. Material: blood. All receptors derive from a man in his thirties or forties with Graves' hyperthyroidism that later progressed to Graves' ophthalmopathy. CDR3s include the opening cysteine and the closing phenylalanine or tryptophan. The D gene is left open where the match is weak. Clone size is not always given. Where it is, it says once, few, many or a class for expanded clones.

D gene	V gene	J gene	clone size	CDR3 DNA	CDR3 protein
TRBD1	TRBV24-1	TRBJ1-5	.	TGTGCCACCAGTGACCCGGACAGGGGCAGGAGCAATCGGCCCCAGCATTTT	CATSDPDRGRSNRPQHF
.	TRBV7-9	TRBJ2-7	many	TGTGCCAGCAGCTTAGACTATCACGAGCAGTACTTC	CASSLDYHEQYF
.	TRBV4-2	TRBJ2-1	few	TGTGCCAGCAGCAAACTACCCAGTTATTTAAATGAGCAGTTCTTC	CASSKLPSYLNEQFF
TRBD1	TRBV7-3	TRBJ2-3	.	TGTGCCAGCAGCTTCGGGGACAGGGGCCCAGATACGCAGTATTTT	CASSFGDRGPDTQYF
.	TRBV28	TRBJ1-4	many	TGTGCCAGCAGCCGGGGTTGGGCTAATGAAAAACTGTTTTTT	CASSRGWANEKLFF
TRBD1	TRBV12-3/TRBV12-4	TRBJ1-2	.	TGTGCCAGCAGACCCGGGACAGGGGCCAGCTATGGCTACACCTTC	CASRPGTGASYGYTF
TRBD1	TRBV5-1	TRBJ1-1	.	TGCGCCAGCAGCTGGGGGACAGGGGGCCTCTTGAACACTGAAGCTTTCTTT	CASSWGTGGLLNTEAFF
TRBD1	TRBV7-6	TRBJ1-1	.	TGTGCCAGCAGCCTAGGGGCAGGGGGCAGCACTGAAGCTTTCTTT	CASSLGAGGSTEAFF
.	TRBV29-1	TRBJ2-5	few	TGCAGCGTTGTTGAGGAGACCCAGTACTTC	CSVVEETQYF
TRBD1	TRBV15	TRBJ1-3	.	TGTGCCACCAGCTTCCGGGGGCTTTGGACAGGCTTCTCTGGAAACACCATATATTTT	CATSFRGLWTGFSGNTIYF
.	TRBV24-1	TRBJ2-7	few	TGTGCCACCAGTGGGGGGAACTCCTACGAGCAGTACTTC	CATSGGNSYEQYF
.	TRBV24-1	TRBJ2-2	many	TGTGCCACCACCTCGGGGAACACCGGGGAGCTGTTTTTT	CATTSGNTGELFF
.	TRBV12-3/TRBV12-4	TRBJ1-2	many	TGTGCCAGCAGTTTCGCTCCGATAAACTATGGCTACACCTTC	CASSFAPINYGYTF
TRBD2	TRBV10-3	TRBJ2-7	.	TGTGCCGCCGGGCGGGGGACCTACGAGCAGTACTTC	CAAGRGTYEQYF
TRBD1	TRBV5-1	TRBJ2-5	.	TGCGCCAGCAGCCGCGAGGGGACAGGGTGGGAGACCCAGTACTTC	CASSREGTGWETQYF
.	TRBV18	TRBJ2-1	many	TGTGCCAGCTCACCTAATATGCGGACAGCTACCTTCAATGAGCAGTTCTTC	CASSPNMRTATFNEQFF
.	TRBV18	TRBJ2-5	many	TGTGCCAGCTCATCGGAAGAGACCCAGTACTTC	CASSSEETQYF
.	TRBV9	TRBJ2-7	few	TGTGCCAGCAGCGCGGGACCCACCTACGAGCAGTACTTC	CASSAGPTYEQYF
.	TRBV12-3/TRBV12-4	TRBJ1-2	many	TGTGCCAGCAGTTTACGGAACTATGGCTACACCTTC	CASSLRNYGYTF
.	TRBV5-1	TRBJ2-7	.	TGCGCCAGCGGCACAGGGGGGGACTACGAGCAGTACTTC	CASGTGGDYEQYF
.	TRBV5-1	TRBJ1-5	.	TGCGCCAGCAGCTTGTCAGAAAGATCGCCCCAGCATTTT	CASSLSERSPQHF
TRBD1	TRBV5-6	TRBJ1-2	few	TGTGCCAGCAGCCAGGGGACAGGGCGTAACTATGGCTACACCTTC	CASSQGTGRNYGYTF
.	TRBV28	TRBJ2-7	many	TGTGCCAGCAGGCGGGACAGCTCCTACGAGCAGTACTTC	CASRRDSSYEQYF
.	TRBV7-3	TRBJ1-5	.	TGTGCCAGCAGCCGATCTTACATTTCCGGAAACAATCAGCCCCAGCATTTT	CASSRSYISGNNQPQHF
.	TRBV20-1	TRBJ2-3	.	TGCAGTGCTAGTGTTCAGGACGACACAGATACGCAGTATTTT	CSASVQDDTDTQYF
.	TRBV27	TRBJ1-1	many	TGTGCCAGCAGTTTAATGAGGACAGAACGACAAGCTTTCTTT	CASSLMRTERQAFF
TRBD2	TRBV2	TRBJ2-1	many	TGTGCCAGCACCGTACTAGCGGGGTATGAGCAGTTCTTC	CASTVLAGYEQFF
TRBD1	TRBV30	TRBJ1-1	many	TGTGCCTGGAGTCTACTGGGACAGGAGGCGAACACTGAAGCTTTCTTT	CAWSLLGQEANTEAFF
.	TRBV20-1	TRBJ1-6	many	TGCAGTGGAGGAGATTCGATTATGGGACCCCTCCACTTT	CSGGDSIMGPLHF
.	TRBV20-1	TRBJ2-3	few	TGCAGTGCTCGGGGATCTGCGGGGATTACGCAGTATTTT	CSARGSAGITQYF
.	TRBV6-1	TRBJ2-7	few	TGTGCCAGCAGGATAGATCCCTTCTACGAGCAGTACTTC	CASRIDPFYEQYF
.	TRBV11-2	TRBJ2-1	many	TGTGCCAGCAGCCCAGCGGGACAGGACTACAATGAGCAGTTCTTC	CASSPAGQDYNEQFF
.	TRBV12-3/TRBV12-4	TRBJ2-5	many	TGTGCCAGCAGTTTAAGTGACTTGGTGTACTTC	CASSLSDLVYF
TRBD1	TRBV19	TRBJ1-1	few	TGTGCCAGTAGTATCGGGACAGGGAACACTGAAGCTTTCTTT	CASSIGTGNTEAFF
.	TRBV7-9	TRBJ1-1	many	TGTGCCAGCAGCCTCCCGGTAGGACCGATTAACACTGAAGCTTTCTTT	CASSLPVGPINTEAFF
.	TRBV11-2	TRBJ2-7	many	TGTGCCAGCAGCTTAGCCCCAGGACAAGGGCTTACCTACGAGCAGTACTTC	CASSLAPGQGLTYEQYF
TRBD2	TRBV27	TRBJ2-7	many	TGTGCCAGCAGTTTGAGGGAGGGATGGACCTCCTACGAGCAGTACTTC	CASSLREGWTSYEQYF
TRBD1	TRBV11-2	TRBJ1-6	many	TGTGCCAGCAGCCCCGGTGGACAGGTCGGTTCACCCCTCCACTTT	CASSPGGQVGSPLHF
.	TRBV30	TRBJ1-6	.	TGTGCCTGGAGTAACACCGATAATTCACCCCTCCACTTT	CAWSNTDNSPLHF
.	TRBV6-1	TRBJ1-5	many	TGTGCCAGCAGTGAAGGGGTTAAGTCGCCCCAGCATTTT	CASSEGVKSPQHF
.	TRBV11-2	TRBJ2-1	.	TGTGCCAGCAGCCAAGGGGGACGGATCCAGGGGGGAGGCAATGAGCAGTTCTTC	CASSQGGRIQGGGNEQFF